These T cell receptor beta chains were read from a single sample in a study of shared clonotypes between healthy human individuals. Using immunoSEQ multiplex PCR, the repertoire was profiled, and TCRdb retains in-frame clones only, with some absent. The data hold millions of clones, with approximately 94% observed a single time. The source material was naive CD8+ T cells sorted from blood. These receptor sequences come from a man aged 18 to 35 in good health. Each CDR3 is given with its conserved first and last residue.

v_gene	j_gene	CDR3aa
TRBV9	TRBJ2-2	CASSARGTTNTGELFF
TRBV27	TRBJ2-1	CASGKAGGDNEQFF
TRBV6-1	TRBJ1-6	CASSGYRVDNSPLHF
TRBV12-5	TRBJ2-1	CASEPGTGYGDEQFF
TRBV4-1	TRBJ1-1	CASSQVPNTEAFF
TRBV13	TRBJ2-7	CASSSRTGAYEQYF
TRBV10-3	TRBJ2-7	CATTTAGGYEQYF
TRBV2	TRBJ2-3	CASSLVGGDTDTQYF
TRBV7-9	TRBJ2-7	CASTGGSSYEQYF
TRBV6-5	TRBJ2-7	CASSYRSSYEQYF
TRBV7-9	TRBJ2-5	CASSLDGDLGGREETQYF
TRBV9	TRBJ1-2	CASSDPGQLYGYTF
TRBV28	TRBJ2-1	CASSFLVRGEQFF
TRBV7-9	TRBJ2-3	CASSLAQGRTDTQYF
TRBV28	TRBJ1-2	CASRGDSGYTF
TRBV19	TRBJ1-1	CASSSSTVLEAFF
TRBV27	TRBJ1-2	CASSLEPGAPLYGYTF
TRBV7-6	TRBJ2-7	CASSLGSRYEQYF
TRBV13	TRBJ2-1	CASSLGNEQFF
TRBV5-4	TRBJ2-5	CASSLAQETQYF
TRBV28	TRBJ2-7	CASSLGILAGGYEQYF
TRBV20-1	TRBJ2-7	CSATDAYEQYF
TRBV27	TRBJ2-1	CASSFHRGNEQFF
TRBV27	TRBJ1-6	CASSLVNSYNSPLHF
TRBV7-9	TRBJ2-7	CASSFIGENEQYF
TRBV28	TRBJ1-3	CASSRYLSVSGNTIYF
TRBV5-6	TRBJ2-1	CASSLSHQGLERGEQFF
TRBV7-6	TRBJ2-3	CASSRDYHSSTDTQYF
TRBV5-6	TRBJ2-7	CASSLRDRPPYEQYF
TRBV4-1	TRBJ2-7	CASSQERAAYEQYF
TRBV7-9	TRBJ1-4	CASSATGATNEKLFF
TRBV21-1	TRBJ1-4	CASSKQHPEGTGGRANEKLFF